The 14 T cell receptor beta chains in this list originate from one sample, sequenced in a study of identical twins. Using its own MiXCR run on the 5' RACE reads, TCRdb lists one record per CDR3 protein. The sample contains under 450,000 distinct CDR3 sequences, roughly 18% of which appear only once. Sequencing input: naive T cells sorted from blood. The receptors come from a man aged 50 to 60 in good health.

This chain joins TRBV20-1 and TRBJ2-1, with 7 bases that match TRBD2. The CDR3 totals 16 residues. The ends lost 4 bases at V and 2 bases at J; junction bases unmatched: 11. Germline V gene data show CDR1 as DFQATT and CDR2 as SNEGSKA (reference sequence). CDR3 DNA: TGCAGTGCTACCCCTGAGCGGGGCAACACCTACAATGAGCAGTTCTTC. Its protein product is CSATPERGNTYNEQFF.

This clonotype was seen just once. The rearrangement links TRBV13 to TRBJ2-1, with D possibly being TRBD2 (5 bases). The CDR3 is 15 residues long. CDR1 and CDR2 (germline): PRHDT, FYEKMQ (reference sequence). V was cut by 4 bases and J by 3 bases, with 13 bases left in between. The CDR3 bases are TGTGCCAGCAGCTCCAAAGTGGGAGACTACAATGAGCAGTTCTTC. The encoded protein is CASSSKVGDYNEQFF.

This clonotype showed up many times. The CDR3 is CASSVAPNTEAFF. The CDR3 DNA sequence: TGTGCCAGCAGCGTAGCTCCGAACACTGAAGCTTTCTTT. This rearrangement joins TRBV9 to TRBJ1-1; D uncertain. This CDR3 region has 13 residues. Trimming cost V 0 bases and J 1 base, with 4 bases left between them. The germline gives CDR1 SGDLS, CDR2 YYNGEE.

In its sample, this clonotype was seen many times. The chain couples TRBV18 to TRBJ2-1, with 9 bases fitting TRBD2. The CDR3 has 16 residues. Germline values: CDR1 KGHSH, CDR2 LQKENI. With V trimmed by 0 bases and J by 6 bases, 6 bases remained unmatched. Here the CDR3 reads CASSPPNSGRSNEQFF. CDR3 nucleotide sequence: TGTGCCAGCTCACCACCTAATAGCGGGAGAAGCAATGAGCAGTTCTTC.

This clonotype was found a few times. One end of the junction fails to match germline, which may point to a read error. In DNA, the CDR3 is TGTGCCAGCAGCTTTGCACGGGGACAGGTGATTTCTTTT. This encodes CASSFARGQVISF. The rearrangement uses TRBV7-6 and TRBJ2-3, with 8 bases aligning to TRBD1. CDR1 and CDR2 from the germline V gene are SGHVS and FNYEAQ. The CDR3 spans 13 residues.

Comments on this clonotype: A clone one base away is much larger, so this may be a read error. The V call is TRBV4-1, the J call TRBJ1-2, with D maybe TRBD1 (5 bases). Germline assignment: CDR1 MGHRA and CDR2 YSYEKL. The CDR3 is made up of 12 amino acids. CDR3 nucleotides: TGCGCCAGCGGGACTCGGCGCCATGGCTCCACCTTC. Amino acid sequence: CASGTRRHGSTF.

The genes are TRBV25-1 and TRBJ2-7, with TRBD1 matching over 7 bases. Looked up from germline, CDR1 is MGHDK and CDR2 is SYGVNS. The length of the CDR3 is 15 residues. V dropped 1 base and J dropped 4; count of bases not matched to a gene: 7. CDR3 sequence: CASSELGTENYEQYF. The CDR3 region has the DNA TGTGCCAGCAGTGAATTAGGGACAGAAAATTACGAGCAGTACTTC.

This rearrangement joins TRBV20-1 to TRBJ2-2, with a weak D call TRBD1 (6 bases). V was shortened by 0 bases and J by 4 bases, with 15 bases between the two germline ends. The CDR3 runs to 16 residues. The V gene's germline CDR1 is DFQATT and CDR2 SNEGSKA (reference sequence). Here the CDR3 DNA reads TGCAGTGCTAGAGAACAGGGAATGTCGAGCACCGGGGAGCTGTTTTTT. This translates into CSAREQGMSSTGELFF.

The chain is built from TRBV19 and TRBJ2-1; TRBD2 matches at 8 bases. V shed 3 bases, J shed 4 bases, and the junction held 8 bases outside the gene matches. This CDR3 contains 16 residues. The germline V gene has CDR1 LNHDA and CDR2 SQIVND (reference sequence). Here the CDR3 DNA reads TGTGCCAGTAGTATGGGCTTTACTAGCGGTTACAATGAGCAGTTCTTC. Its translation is CASSMGFTSGYNEQFF.

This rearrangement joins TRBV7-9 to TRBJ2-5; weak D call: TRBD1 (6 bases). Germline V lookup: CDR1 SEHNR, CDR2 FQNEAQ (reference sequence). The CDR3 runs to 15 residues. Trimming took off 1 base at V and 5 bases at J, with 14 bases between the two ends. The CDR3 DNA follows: TGTGCCAGCAGCTTAGATCAGGGGCGCAGGGAGACCCAGTACTTC. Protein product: CASSLDQGRRETQYF.

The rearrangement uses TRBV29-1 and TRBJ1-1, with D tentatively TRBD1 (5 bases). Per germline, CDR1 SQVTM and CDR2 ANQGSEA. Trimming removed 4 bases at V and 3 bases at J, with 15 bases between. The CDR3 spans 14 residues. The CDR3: CSVGIQGRHTEAFF. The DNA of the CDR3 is TGCAGCGTTGGAATCCAGGGTCGTCACACTGAAGCTTTCTTT.

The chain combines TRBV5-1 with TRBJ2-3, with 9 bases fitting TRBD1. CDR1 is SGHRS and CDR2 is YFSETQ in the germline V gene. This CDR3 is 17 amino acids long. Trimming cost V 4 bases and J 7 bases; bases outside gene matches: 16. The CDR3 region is CASSPGQGRFAGNTQYF. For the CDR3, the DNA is TGCGCCAGCAGCCCCGGACAGGGGCGCTTCGCCGGAAATACGCAGTATTTT.

The CDR3: CAISESGTSGGEQYF. The CDR3 bases are TGTGCCATCAGTGAGTCGGGGACTAGCGGAGGCGAGCAGTACTTC. The chain employs TRBV10-3 and TRBJ2-7; 11 positions agree with TRBD2. V was clipped by 0 bases and J by 6 bases; unmatched bases: 4. Germline lookup yields CDR1 ENHRY and CDR2 SYGVKD. The CDR3 is made up of 15 amino acids.

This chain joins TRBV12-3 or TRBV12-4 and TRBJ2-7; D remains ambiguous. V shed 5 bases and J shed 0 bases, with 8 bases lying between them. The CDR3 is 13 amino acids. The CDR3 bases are TGTGCCAGCAGTCCAGACATCTCCTACGAGCAGTACTTC. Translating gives CASSPDISYEQYF.